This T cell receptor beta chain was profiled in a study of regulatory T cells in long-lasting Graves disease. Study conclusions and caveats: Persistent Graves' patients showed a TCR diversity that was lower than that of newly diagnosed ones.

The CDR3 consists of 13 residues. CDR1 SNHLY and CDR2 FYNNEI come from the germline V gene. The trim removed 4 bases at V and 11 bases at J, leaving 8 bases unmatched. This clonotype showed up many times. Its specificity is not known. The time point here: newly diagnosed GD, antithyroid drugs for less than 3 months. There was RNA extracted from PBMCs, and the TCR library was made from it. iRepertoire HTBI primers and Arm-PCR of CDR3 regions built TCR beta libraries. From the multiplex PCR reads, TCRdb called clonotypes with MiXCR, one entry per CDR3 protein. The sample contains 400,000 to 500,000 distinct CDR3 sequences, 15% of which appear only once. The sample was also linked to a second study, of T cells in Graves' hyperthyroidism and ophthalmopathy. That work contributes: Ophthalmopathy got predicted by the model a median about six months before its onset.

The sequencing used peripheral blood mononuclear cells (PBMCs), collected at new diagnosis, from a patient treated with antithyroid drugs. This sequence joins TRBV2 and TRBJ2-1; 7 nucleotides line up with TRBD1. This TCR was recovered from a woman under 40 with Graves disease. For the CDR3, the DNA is TGTGCCAGCAGTGTAACAGACAGGGATAAGCAGTTCTTC. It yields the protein CASSVTDRDKQFF.